This T cell receptor (beta chain) stems from a study of blood T cells in healthy people across ages. Per germline, CDR1 SGHRS and CDR2 YFSETQ. The CDR3 totals 15 residues. After removal of 3 bases from V and 3 bases from J, the junction contained 7 bases not matched to a gene. It was with a sample-barcoded 5' primer and a J-beta primer mix that a second PCR of about 6 to 11 cycles was run. In TCRdb, the 5' RACE reads were re-called with MiXCR into one record per CDR3 protein. The sample has 550,000 to 750,000 distinct CDR3 sequences; roughly 20% are singletons. V usage is TRBV5-1 and J usage is TRBJ2-7, with 9 bases matching TRBD2. Sample: blood. The TCR was taken from a man in his 70s in good health. The CDR3 DNA follows: TGCGCCAGCAGCTCCAATAGCGGGAGCCTCTACGAGCAGTACTTC. Protein: CASSSNSGSLYEQYF.